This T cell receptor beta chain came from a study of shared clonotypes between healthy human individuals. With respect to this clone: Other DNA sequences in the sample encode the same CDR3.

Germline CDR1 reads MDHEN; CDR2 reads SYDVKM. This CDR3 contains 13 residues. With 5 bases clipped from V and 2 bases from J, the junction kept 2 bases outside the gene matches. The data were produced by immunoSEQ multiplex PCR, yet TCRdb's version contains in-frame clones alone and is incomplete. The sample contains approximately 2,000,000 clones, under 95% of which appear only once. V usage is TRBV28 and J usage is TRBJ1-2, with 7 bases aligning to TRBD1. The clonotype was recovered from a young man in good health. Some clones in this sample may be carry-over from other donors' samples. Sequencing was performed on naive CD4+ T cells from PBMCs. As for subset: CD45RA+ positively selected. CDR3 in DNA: TGTGCCAGCAGTAGGGACAGCAACTATGGCTACACCTTC. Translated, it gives CASSRDSNYGYTF.